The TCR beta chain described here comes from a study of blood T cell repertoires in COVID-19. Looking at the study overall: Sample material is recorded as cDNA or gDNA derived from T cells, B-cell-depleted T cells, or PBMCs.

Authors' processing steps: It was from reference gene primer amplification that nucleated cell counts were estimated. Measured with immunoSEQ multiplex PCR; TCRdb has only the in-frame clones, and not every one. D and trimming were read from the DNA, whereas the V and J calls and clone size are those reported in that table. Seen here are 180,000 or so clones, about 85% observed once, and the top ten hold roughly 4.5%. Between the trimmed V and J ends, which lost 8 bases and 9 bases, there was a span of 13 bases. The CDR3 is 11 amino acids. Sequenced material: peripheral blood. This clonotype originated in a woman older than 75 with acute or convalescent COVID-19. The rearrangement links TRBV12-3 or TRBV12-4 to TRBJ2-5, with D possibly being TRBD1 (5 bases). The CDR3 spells CASGYTGPQYF. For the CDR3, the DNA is TGTGCCAGCGGATATACAGGCCCCCAGTACTTC.